Listed below are T cell receptor beta chains from one sample, sequenced in a study of cytomegalovirus exposure and HLA in healthy donors. Clones were read by immunoSEQ multiplex PCR, and TCRdb kept only the in-frame ones, dropping some. In total, the table holds 80,000 to 95,000 clones. Material for sequencing was PBMCs. These receptors were collected from a woman younger than 45 in good health and CMV-seronegative. CDR3s include the opening cysteine and the closing phenylalanine or tryptophan. Fields, in order: V gene, D gene, J gene, CDR3 DNA, CDR3 protein. The D gene is left open where the match is weak.

v_gene: TRBV19
d_gene: .
j_gene: TRBJ2-2
CDR3nt: TGTGCCAGTAGTCCCCTAACAGTCACCGGGGAGCTGTTTTTT
CDR3aa: CASSPLTVTGELFF

v_gene: TRBV19
d_gene: TRBD1
j_gene: TRBJ2-2
CDR3nt: TGTGCCAGTGTGGACAGGGACACCGGGGAGCTGTTTTTT
CDR3aa: CASVDRDTGELFF

v_gene: TRBV30
d_gene: TRBD1
j_gene: TRBJ1-2
CDR3nt: TGTGCCTGGAGCCGGGACAGGGACCCTTGGGGCTACACCTTC
CDR3aa: CAWSRDRDPWGYTF

v_gene: TRBV7-9
d_gene: TRBD1
j_gene: TRBJ1-1
CDR3nt: TGTGCCAGCAGCTTAGCTGGGACAGGGAAATATGAAGCTTTCTTT
CDR3aa: CASSLAGTGKYEAFF

v_gene: TRBV18
d_gene: .
j_gene: TRBJ2-1
CDR3nt: TGTGCCAGCTCACCAAGTCGCGCAAACTACAATGAGCAGTTCTTC
CDR3aa: CASSPSRANYNEQFF

v_gene: TRBV9
d_gene: .
j_gene: TRBJ1-4
CDR3nt: TGTGCCAGCAGCGTTTCGACAGGACGGCCTAATGAAAAACTGTTTTTT
CDR3aa: CASSVSTGRPNEKLFF

v_gene: TRBV5-5
d_gene: TRBD1
j_gene: TRBJ1-1
CDR3nt: TGTGCCAGCAGCTTGGCTTGGACAGGGAACACTGAAGCTTTCTTT
CDR3aa: CASSLAWTGNTEAFF

v_gene: TRBV29-1
d_gene: .
j_gene: TRBJ2-5
CDR3nt: TGCAGCGTTGGGACAGCTAAAGAGACCCAGTACTTC
CDR3aa: CSVGTAKETQYF

v_gene: TRBV7-9
d_gene: TRBD2
j_gene: TRBJ2-7
CDR3nt: TGTGCCAGCAGCTTAGGGATGGCGGGAGGGTACGAGCAGTACTTC
CDR3aa: CASSLGMAGGYEQYF

v_gene: TRBV5-1
d_gene: TRBD1
j_gene: TRBJ2-7
CDR3nt: TGCGCCAGCAGCTTAGGGACAGGGGGTGCATACGAGCAGTACTTC
CDR3aa: CASSLGTGGAYEQYF

v_gene: TRBV7-9
d_gene: TRBD1
j_gene: TRBJ2-7
CDR3nt: TGTGCCAGCAGCTTAGGCCCCTCCCAGGGGGCCGATGATAAGCAGTACTTC
CDR3aa: CASSLGPSQGADDKQYF

v_gene: TRBV7-9
d_gene: TRBD2
j_gene: TRBJ2-3
CDR3nt: TGTGCCAGCTCAGGACTAGCGGGAGCGCCGAGCACAGATACGCAGTATTTT
CDR3aa: CASSGLAGAPSTDTQYF

v_gene: TRBV6-5
d_gene: TRBD2
j_gene: TRBJ2-7
CDR3nt: TGTGCCAGCAGATCCGGGAGGCGCGAGCAGTACTTC
CDR3aa: CASRSGRREQYF

v_gene: TRBV6-1
d_gene: .
j_gene: TRBJ1-1
CDR3nt: TGTGCCAGCAGTGACACCAGAGGGAACACTGAAGCTTTCTTT
CDR3aa: CASSDTRGNTEAFF

v_gene: TRBV19
d_gene: TRBD1
j_gene: TRBJ1-3
CDR3nt: TGTGCCAGTAGTATGGTAGGGGACAGGACGGACACCATATATTTT
CDR3aa: CASSMVGDRTDTIYF

v_gene: TRBV20-1
d_gene: TRBD2
j_gene: TRBJ2-3
CDR3nt: TGCAGTGGACTAGCGGGGGTTACGCGGTATTTT
CDR3aa: CSGLAGVTRYF

v_gene: TRBV29-1
d_gene: TRBD1
j_gene: TRBJ1-1
CDR3nt: TGCAGCGTTGAAGGGTCAGGGGGAGAAACTGAAGCTTTCTTT
CDR3aa: CSVEGSGGETEAFF

v_gene: TRBV18
d_gene: TRBD1
j_gene: TRBJ2-5
CDR3nt: TGTGCCAGCTCACCTTCTAGGACAGGGGGCCAAGAGACCCAGTACTTC
CDR3aa: CASSPSRTGGQETQYF

v_gene: TRBV28
d_gene: TRBD1
j_gene: TRBJ1-1
CDR3nt: TGTGCCAGCAGTTCCCCCCCCCGGACAGGGGCTTTCTTT
CDR3aa: CASSSPPRTGAFF

v_gene: TRBV10-1
d_gene: TRBD1
j_gene: TRBJ2-5
CDR3nt: TGCGCCAGCAGCCGGGACAGGGGGCCGATGGAGACCCAGTACTTC
CDR3aa: CASSRDRGPMETQYF

v_gene: TRBV2
d_gene: .
j_gene: TRBJ1-1
CDR3nt: TGTGCCAGCAGCGGACAGTTTCAGAACACTGAAGCTTTCTTT
CDR3aa: CASSGQFQNTEAFF

v_gene: TRBV19
d_gene: .
j_gene: TRBJ2-1
CDR3nt: TGTGCCAGTATCAACCGCAAAGGGGGAGAGCAGTTCTTC
CDR3aa: CASINRKGGEQFF

v_gene: TRBV14
d_gene: TRBD1
j_gene: TRBJ2-7
CDR3nt: TGTGCCAGCAGCCGGGACAGCTACGAGCAGTACTTC
CDR3aa: CASSRDSYEQYF

v_gene: TRBV2
d_gene: TRBD1
j_gene: TRBJ2-7
CDR3nt: TGTGCCAGTTCGCCGGGACAGCCCCCTTACGAGCAGTACTTC
CDR3aa: CASSPGQPPYEQYF

v_gene: TRBV2
d_gene: TRBD1
j_gene: TRBJ2-6
CDR3nt: TGTGCCAGCAGGACAGGGGGCTCTGGGGCCAACGTCCTGACTTTC
CDR3aa: CASRTGGSGANVLTF

v_gene: TRBV30
d_gene: TRBD1
j_gene: TRBJ1-1
CDR3nt: TGTGCCTGGAGTGTGTTCTCACTCGACCGGGACAGGGTCACTGAAGCTTTCTTT
CDR3aa: CAWSVFSLDRDRVTEAFF

v_gene: TRBV7-9
d_gene: TRBD1
j_gene: TRBJ1-4
CDR3nt: TGTGCCAGCAGCGCGGACAGGGGAGGTGAAAAACTGTTTTTT
CDR3aa: CASSADRGGEKLFF